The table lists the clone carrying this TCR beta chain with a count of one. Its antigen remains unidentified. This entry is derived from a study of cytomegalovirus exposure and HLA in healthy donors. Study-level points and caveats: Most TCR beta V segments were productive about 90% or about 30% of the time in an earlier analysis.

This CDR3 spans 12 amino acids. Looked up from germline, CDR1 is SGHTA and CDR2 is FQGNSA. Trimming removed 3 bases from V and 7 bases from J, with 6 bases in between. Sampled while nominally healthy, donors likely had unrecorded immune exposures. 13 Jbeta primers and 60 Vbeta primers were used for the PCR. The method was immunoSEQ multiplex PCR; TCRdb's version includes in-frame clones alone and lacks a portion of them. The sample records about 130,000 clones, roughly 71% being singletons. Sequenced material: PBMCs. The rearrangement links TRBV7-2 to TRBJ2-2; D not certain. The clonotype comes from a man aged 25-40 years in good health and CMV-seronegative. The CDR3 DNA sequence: TGTGCCAGCAGCTTCTATATCGGGGAGCTGTTTTTT. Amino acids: CASSFYIGELFF.